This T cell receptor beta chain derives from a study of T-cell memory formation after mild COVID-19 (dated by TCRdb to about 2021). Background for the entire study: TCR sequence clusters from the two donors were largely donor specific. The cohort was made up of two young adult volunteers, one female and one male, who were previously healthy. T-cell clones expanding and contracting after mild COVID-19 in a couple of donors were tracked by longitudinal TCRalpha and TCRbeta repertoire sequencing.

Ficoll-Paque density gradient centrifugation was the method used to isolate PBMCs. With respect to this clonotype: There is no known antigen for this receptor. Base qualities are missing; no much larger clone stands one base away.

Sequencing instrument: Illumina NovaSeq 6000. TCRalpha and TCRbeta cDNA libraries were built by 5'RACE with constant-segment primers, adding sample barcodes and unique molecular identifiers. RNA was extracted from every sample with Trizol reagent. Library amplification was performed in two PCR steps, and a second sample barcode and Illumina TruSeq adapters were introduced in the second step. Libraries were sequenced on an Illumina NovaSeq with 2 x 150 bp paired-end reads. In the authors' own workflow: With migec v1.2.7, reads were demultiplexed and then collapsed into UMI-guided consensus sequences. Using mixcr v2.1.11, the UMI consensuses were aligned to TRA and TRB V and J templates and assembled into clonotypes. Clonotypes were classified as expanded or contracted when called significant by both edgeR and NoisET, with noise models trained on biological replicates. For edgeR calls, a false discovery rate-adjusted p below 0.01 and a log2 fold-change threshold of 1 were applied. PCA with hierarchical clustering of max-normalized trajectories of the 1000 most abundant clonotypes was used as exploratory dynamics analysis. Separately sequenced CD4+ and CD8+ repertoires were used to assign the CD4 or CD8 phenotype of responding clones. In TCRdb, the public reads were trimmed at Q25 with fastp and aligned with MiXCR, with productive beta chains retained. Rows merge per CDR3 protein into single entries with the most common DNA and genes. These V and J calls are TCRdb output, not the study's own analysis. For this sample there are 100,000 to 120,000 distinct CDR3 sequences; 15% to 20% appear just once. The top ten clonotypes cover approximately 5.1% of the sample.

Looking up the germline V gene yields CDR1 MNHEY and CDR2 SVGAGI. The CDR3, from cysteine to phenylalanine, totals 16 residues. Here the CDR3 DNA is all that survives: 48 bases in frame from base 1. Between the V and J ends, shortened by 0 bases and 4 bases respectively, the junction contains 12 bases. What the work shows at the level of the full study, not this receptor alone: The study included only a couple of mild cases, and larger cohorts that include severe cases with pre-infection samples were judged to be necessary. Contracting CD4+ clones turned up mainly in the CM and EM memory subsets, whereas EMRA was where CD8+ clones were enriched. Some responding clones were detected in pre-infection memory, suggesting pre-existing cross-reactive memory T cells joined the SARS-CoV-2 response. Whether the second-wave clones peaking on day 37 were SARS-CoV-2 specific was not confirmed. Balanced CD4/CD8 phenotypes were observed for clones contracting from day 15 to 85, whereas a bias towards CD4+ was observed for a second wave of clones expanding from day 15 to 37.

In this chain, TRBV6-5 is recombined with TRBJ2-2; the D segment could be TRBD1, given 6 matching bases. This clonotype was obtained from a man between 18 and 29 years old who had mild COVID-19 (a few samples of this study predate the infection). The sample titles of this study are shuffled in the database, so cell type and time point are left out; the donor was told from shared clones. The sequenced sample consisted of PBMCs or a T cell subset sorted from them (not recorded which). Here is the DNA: TGTGCCAGCAGTTACTCGAACAGGGTTCTCACCGGGGAGCTGTTTTTT. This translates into CASSYSNRVLTGELFF.